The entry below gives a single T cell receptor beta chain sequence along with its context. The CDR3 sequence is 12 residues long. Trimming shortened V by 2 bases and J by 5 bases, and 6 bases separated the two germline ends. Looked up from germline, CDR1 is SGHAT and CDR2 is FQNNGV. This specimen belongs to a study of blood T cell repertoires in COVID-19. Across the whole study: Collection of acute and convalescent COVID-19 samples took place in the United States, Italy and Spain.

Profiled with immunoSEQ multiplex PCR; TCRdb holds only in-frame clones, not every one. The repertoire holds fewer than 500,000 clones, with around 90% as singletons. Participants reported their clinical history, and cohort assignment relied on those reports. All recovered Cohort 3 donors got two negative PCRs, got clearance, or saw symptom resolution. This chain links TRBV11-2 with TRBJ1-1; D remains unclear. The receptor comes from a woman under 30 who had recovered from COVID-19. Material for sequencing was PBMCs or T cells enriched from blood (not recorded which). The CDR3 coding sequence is TGTGCCAGCAGCTTATCCGGGACTGAAGCTTTCTTT. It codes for CASSLSGTEAFF.